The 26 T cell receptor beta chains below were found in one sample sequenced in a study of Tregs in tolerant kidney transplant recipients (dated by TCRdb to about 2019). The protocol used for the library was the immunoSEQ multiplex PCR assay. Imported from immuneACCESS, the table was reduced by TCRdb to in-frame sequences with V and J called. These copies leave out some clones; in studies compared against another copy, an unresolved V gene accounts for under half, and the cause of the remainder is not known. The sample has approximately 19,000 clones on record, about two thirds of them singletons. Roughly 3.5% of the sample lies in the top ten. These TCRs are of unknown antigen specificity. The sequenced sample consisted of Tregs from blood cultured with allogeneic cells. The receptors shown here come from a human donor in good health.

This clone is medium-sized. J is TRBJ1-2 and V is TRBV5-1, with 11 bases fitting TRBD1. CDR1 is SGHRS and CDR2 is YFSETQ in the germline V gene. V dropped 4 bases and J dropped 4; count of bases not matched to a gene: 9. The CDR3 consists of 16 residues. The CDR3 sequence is CASSAGTGGPGYGYTF. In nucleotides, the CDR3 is TGCGCCAGCAGCGCCGGGACAGGGGGGCCTGGCTATGGCTACACCTTC. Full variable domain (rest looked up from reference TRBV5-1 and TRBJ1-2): KAGVTQTPRYLIKTRGQQVTLSCSPISGHRSVSWYQQTPGQGLQFLFEYFSETQRNKGNFPGRFSGRQFSNSRSEMNVSTLELGDSALYLCASSAGTGGPGYGYTFGSGTRLTVV.

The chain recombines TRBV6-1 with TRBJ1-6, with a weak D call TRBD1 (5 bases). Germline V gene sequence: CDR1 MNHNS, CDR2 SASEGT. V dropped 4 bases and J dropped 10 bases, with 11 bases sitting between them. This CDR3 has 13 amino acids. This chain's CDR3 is CASSAGGISPLHF. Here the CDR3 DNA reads TGTGCCAGCAGTGCTGGGGGTATCTCACCCCTCCACTTT.

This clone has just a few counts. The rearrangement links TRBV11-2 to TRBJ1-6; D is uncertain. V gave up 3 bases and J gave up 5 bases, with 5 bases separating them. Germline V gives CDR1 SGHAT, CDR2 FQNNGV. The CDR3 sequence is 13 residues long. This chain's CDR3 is CASSFLDNSPLHF. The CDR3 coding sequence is TGTGCCAGCAGCTTTCTTGATAATTCACCCCTCCACTTT.

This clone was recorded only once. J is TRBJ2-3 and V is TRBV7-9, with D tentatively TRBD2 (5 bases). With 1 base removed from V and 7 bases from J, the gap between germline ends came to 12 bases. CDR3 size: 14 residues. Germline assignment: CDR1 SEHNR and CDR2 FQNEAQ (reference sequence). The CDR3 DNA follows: TGTGCCAGCAGCTTAGAAGGAGGACGGTATACGCAGTATTTT. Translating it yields CASSLEGGRYTQYF.

The CDR3 DNA sequence: TGCAGCGTTGGCGAGTACTCCTACGAGCAGTACTTC. It yields the protein CSVGEYSYEQYF. The chain employs TRBV29-1 and TRBJ2-7, with D unclear. Trimming cost V 4 bases and J 0 bases, with 7 bases left between them. This CDR3 region has 12 residues. Germline V lookup: CDR1 SQVTM, CDR2 ANQGSEA.

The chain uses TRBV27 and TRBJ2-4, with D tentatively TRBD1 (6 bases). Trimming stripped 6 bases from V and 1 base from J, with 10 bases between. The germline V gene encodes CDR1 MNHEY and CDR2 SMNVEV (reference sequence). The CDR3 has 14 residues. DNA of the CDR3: TGTGCCAGCAGCCTTAGGGGGGCCAAAAACATTCAGTACTTC. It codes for CASSLRGAKNIQYF.

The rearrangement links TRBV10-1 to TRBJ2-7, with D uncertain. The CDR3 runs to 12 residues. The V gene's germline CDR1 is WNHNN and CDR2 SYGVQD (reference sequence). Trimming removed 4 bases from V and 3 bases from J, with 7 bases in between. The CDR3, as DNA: TGCGCCAGCAGTGGTCAGTTCTACGAGCAGTACTTC. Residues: CASSGQFYEQYF.

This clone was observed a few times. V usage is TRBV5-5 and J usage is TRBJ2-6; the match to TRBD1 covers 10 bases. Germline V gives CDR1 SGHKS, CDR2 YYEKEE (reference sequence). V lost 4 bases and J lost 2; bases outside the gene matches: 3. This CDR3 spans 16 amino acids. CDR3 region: CASSDRGLTGANVLTF. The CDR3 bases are TGTGCCAGCAGCGACAGGGGGCTTACTGGGGCCAACGTCCTGACTTTC.

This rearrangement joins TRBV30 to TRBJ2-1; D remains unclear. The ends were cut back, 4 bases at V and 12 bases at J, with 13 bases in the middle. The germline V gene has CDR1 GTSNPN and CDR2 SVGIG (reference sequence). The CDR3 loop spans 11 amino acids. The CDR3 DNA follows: TGTGCCTGGACTAGGGATAGGCGGCAGTTCTTC. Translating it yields CAWTRDRRQFF.

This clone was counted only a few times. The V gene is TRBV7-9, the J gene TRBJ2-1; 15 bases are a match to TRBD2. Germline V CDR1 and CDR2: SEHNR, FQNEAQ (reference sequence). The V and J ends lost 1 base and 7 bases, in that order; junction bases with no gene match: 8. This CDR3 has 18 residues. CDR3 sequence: CASSLEGTSGGPRNEQFF. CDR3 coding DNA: TGTGCCAGCAGCTTAGAGGGGACTAGCGGGGGGCCGCGGAATGAGCAGTTCTTC.

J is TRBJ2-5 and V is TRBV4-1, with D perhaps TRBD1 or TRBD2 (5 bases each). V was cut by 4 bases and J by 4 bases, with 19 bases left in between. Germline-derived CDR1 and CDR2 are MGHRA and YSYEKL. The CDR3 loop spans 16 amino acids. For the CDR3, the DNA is TGCGCCAGCAGCCCTAAACTAGATGGGGGTCCAGAGACCCAGTACTTC. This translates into CASSPKLDGGPETQYF.

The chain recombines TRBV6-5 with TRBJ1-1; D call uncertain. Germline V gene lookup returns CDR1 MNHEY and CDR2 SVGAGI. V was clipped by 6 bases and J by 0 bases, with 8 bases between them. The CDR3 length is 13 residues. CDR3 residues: CASRIQMNTEAFF. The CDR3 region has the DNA TGTGCCAGCAGGATTCAGATGAACACTGAAGCTTTCTTT.

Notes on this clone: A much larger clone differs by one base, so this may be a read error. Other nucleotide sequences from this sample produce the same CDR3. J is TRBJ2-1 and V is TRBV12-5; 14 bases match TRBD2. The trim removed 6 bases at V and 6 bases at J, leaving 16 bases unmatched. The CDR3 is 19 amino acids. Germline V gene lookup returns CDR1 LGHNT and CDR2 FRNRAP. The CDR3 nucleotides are TGTGCTAGTGGGGGGACTAGCGGGGGAGGTTCGGGTGGGTTCAATGAGCAGTTCTTC. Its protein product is CASGGTSGGGSGGFNEQFF. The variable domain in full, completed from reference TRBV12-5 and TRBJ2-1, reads DARVTQTPRHKVTEMGQEVTMRCQPILGHNTVFWYRQTMMQGLELLAYFRNRAPLDDSGMPKDRFSAEMPDATLATLKIQPSEPRDSAVYFCASGGTSGGGSGGFNEQFFGPGTRLTVL.

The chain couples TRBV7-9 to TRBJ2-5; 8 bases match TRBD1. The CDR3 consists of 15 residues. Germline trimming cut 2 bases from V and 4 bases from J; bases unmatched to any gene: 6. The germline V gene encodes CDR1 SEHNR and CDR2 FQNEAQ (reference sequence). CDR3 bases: TGTGCCAGCAGCTTACGGCAGGGGGCCTCAGAGACCCAGTACTTC. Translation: CASSLRQGASETQYF. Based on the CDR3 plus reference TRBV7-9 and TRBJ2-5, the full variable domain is DTGVSQNPRHKITKRGQNVTFRCDPISEHNRLYWYRQTLGQGPEFLTYFQNEAQLEKSRLLSDRFSAERPKGSFSTLEIQRTEQGDSAMYLCASSLRQGASETQYFGPGTRLLVL.

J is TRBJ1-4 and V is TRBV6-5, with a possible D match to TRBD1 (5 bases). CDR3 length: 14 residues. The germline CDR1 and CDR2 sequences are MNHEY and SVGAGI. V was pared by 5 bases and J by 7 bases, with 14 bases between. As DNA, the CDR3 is TGTGCCAGCAGTCCCGGGGGATACCGTGAAAAACTGTTTTTT. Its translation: CASSPGGYREKLFF.

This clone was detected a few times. The CDR3 DNA reads as TGTGCCAGCAACCGCGACGGATTGAACACTGAAGCTTTCTTT. This translates into CASNRDGLNTEAFF. This chain links TRBV2 with TRBJ1-1, with unresolved D. The CDR3 runs to 14 residues. Germline assignment: CDR1 SNHLY and CDR2 FYNNEI. V was cut by 7 bases and J by 0 bases, with 12 bases left in between.

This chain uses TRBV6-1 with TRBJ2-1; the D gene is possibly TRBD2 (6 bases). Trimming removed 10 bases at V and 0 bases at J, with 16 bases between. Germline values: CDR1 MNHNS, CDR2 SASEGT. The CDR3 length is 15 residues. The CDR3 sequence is CATTEGGSSYNEQFF. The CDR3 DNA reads TGTGCCACCACGGAGGGTGGGAGCTCCTACAATGAGCAGTTCTTC.

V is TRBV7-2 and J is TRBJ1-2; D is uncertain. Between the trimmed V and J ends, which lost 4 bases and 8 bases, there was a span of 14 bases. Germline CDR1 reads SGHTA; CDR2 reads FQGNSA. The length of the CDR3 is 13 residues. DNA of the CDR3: TGTGCCAGCAGCTCAAGTGTTGGTTGGGGCTACACCTTC. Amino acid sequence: CASSSSVGWGYTF.

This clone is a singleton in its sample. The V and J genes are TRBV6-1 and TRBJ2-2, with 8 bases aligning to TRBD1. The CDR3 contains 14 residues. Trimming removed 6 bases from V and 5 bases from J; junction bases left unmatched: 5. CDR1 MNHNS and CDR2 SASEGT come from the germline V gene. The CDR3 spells CASRSQGVTGELFF. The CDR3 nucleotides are TGTGCCAGCAGATCACAGGGGGTTACCGGGGAGCTGTTTTTT.

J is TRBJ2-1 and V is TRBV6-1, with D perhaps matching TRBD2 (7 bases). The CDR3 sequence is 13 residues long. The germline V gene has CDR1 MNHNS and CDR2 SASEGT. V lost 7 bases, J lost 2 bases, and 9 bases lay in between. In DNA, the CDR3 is TGTGCCAGCATGCGGGGGCCCTACAATGAGCAGTTCTTC. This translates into CASMRGPYNEQFF.

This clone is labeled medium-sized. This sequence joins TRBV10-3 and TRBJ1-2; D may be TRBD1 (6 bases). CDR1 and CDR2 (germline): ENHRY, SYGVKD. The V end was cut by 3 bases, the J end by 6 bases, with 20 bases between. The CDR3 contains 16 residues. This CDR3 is CAISEGGALNPDGYTF. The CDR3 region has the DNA TGTGCCATCAGTGAAGGGGGGGCACTAAACCCGGATGGCTACACCTTC.

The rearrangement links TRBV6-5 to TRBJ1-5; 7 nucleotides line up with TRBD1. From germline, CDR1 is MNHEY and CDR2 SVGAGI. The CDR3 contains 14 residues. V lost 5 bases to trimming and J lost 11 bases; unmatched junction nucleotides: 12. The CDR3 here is CASSQTGRSKAQHF. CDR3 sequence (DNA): TGTGCCAGCAGTCAGACAGGGAGGTCTAAGGCCCAGCATTTT.

CDR3 coding DNA: TGTGCCTACGACAGGCCCCCATCCTACGAGCAGTACTTC. As protein: CAYDRPPSYEQYF. The genes are TRBV30 and TRBJ2-7; D perhaps matches TRBD1 (6 bases). Germline CDR1 GTSNPN, CDR2 SVGIG (reference sequence). V was trimmed by 7 bases and J by 1 base, leaving 14 bases between them. This CDR3 contains 13 residues.

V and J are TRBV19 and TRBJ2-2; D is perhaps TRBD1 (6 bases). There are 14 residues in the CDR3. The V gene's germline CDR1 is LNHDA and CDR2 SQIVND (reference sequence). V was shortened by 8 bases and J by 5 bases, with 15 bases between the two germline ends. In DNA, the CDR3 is TGTGCCAGTGGGATGCAGGGGCGAACCGGGGAGCTGTTTTTT. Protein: CASGMQGRTGELFF.

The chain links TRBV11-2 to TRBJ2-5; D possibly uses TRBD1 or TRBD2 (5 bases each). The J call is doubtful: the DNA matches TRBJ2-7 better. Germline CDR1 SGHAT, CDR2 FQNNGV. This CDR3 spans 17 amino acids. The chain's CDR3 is CASSLELLPRGVYEQYF. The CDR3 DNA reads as TGTGCCAGCAGCTTAGAACTACTCCCAAGGGGAGTCTACGAGCAGTACTTC.

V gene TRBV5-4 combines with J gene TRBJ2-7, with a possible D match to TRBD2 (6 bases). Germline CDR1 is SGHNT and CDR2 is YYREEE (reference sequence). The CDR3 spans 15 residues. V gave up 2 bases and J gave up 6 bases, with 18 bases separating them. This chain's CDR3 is CASSFSGDFYSEQYF. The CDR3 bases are TGTGCCAGCAGCTTTTCCGGGGACTTCTACTCCGAGCAGTACTTC.